Below, 15 T cell receptor beta chains from the same sample are listed, as sequenced in a study of a mutant IDH1 vaccine in newly diagnosed glioma. The table came from immunoSEQ multiplex PCR; TCRdb's copy has only in-frame clones and leaves some out. Of 50,000 or so clones in the sample, 91% were seen once. Which antigens these TCRs recognize remains unknown. Time point indicated: week 11, during vaccination. Doses consisted of 300 ug of mutant IDH1 20-mer peptide each, paired with topical imiquimod. Sample: PBMCs, taken from a glioma patient whose treatment included an IDH1 peptide vaccine. These receptors were taken from a man aged 50 to 60 with glioma.

J is TRBJ2-5 and V is TRBV30; D uncertain. V was cut by 3 bases and J by 1 base, with 6 bases left in between. The germline gives CDR1 GTSNPN, CDR2 SVGIG (reference sequence). The CDR3 length is 12 residues. As DNA, the CDR3 is TGTGCCTGGAGGACGATCCAAGAGACCCAGTACTTC. Translated, it gives CAWRTIQETQYF.

V is TRBV5-1 and J is TRBJ2-2, with 7 bases aligning to TRBD1. Looked up from germline, CDR1 is SGHRS and CDR2 is YFSETQ. CDR3 length: 15 amino acids. The ends lost 4 bases at V and 4 bases at J; junction bases unmatched: 7. The CDR3 nucleotides read TGCGCCAGCAGCCCAATGGGACAGATCACCGGGGAGCTGTTTTTT. Translated: CASSPMGQITGELFF.

The chain recombines TRBV27 with TRBJ2-5, with D perhaps assigned TRBD1 or TRBD2 (6 bases each). The germline CDR1 and CDR2 sequences are MNHEY and SMNVEV (reference sequence). The V and J ends lost 7 bases and 3 bases respectively, with 21 bases between them. CDR3 size: 16 residues. CDR3 bases: TGTGCCAGCAAATTTGCAGGGGAGGATACTAAAGAGACCCAGTACTTC. It codes for CASKFAGEDTKETQYF.

The chain employs TRBV5-3 and TRBJ2-7, with 10 positions matching TRBD1. TRBV5-3 is placed among ORFs of uncertain function. V lost 4 bases and J lost 5; bases outside the gene matches: 6. The CDR3 covers 14 residues. CDR3: CARSIRDRGHEQYF. As DNA, the CDR3 is TGTGCCAGAAGCATCCGGGACAGGGGCCACGAGCAGTACTTC.

This rearrangement joins TRBV5-1 to TRBJ2-3, with 8 bases fitting TRBD1. The trim removed 3 bases at V and 0 bases at J, leaving 3 bases unmatched. This CDR3 has 15 amino acids. In germline, CDR1 is SGHRS, CDR2 YFSETQ. CDR3 in amino acids: CASSYRGASTDTQYF. CDR3 DNA sequence: TGCGCCAGCAGCTACAGGGGGGCTAGCACAGATACGCAGTATTTT. The full variable domain, rest sourced from reference TRBV5-1 and TRBJ2-3, is KAGVTQTPRYLIKTRGQQVTLSCSPISGHRSVSWYQQTPGQGLQFLFEYFSETQRNKGNFPGRFSGRQFSNSRSEMNVSTLELGDSALYLCASSYRGASTDTQYFGPGTRLTVL.

As DNA, the CDR3 is TGTGCCAGCAGCCCCTCGGGGGTTAACATTCAGTACTTC. It translates to CASSPSGVNIQYF. The chain joins TRBV28 to TRBJ2-4; D is possibly TRBD2 (6 bases). The V and J ends lost 6 bases and 7 bases respectively, with 13 bases between them. Germline CDR1 MDHEN, CDR2 SYDVKM. The length of the CDR3 is 13 residues.

The rearrangement links TRBV30 to TRBJ2-2; D remains ambiguous. The germline gives CDR1 GTSNPN, CDR2 SVGIG (reference sequence). The CDR3 loop spans 11 amino acids. The V end lost 4 bases, the J end lost 7 bases, and 7 bases lay between the germline ends. The CDR3 loop is CAWTFGGELFF. CDR3 DNA sequence: TGTGCCTGGACCTTCGGCGGGGAGCTGTTTTTT.

The rearrangement links TRBV30 to TRBJ1-4; D ambiguous. Germline V gives CDR1 GTSNPN, CDR2 SVGIG (reference sequence). V gave up 1 base and J gave up 6 bases, with 12 bases separating them. There are 14 residues in the CDR3. The CDR3 DNA sequence: TGTGCCTGGAGTGGAGGAGGCAGATATGAAAAACTGTTTTTT. This encodes CAWSGGGRYEKLFF.

This clone was counted once. The V call is TRBV7-3, the J call TRBJ2-2, with 14 bases identical to TRBD2. Unmatched junction bases numbered 15, after V lost 5 bases and J lost 4 bases. The CDR3 is 20 residues long. The germline CDR1 and CDR2 sequences are SGHTA and FQGTGA. The CDR3 DNA reads TGTGCCAGCAGCCCAACGGGACTAGCGGGGGCCTTGCAGGGCACCGGGGAGCTGTTTTTT. It specifies CASSPTGLAGALQGTGELFF.

This chain connects TRBV11-2 to TRBJ2-7; D gene uncertain. Germline V lookup: CDR1 SGHAT, CDR2 FQNNGV. CDR3 length equals 14 residues. V shed 4 bases and J shed 3 bases, with 13 bases lying between them. The CDR3 nucleotides read TGTGCCAGCAGCTCTTTGGGGATCCGCTACGAGCAGTACTTC. This gives the protein CASSSLGIRYEQYF.

This clone has a single count. The chain employs TRBV11-2 and TRBJ1-3, with 7 bases that match TRBD1. The CDR3 length is 17 residues. The V gene's germline CDR1 is SGHAT and CDR2 FQNNGV. Trimming took 4 bases from V and 0 from J; bases not matched to a gene: 9. The CDR3 reads CASSSIQTGFSGNTIYF. CDR3 nucleotides: TGTGCCAGCAGCTCTATCCAGACAGGGTTCTCTGGAAACACCATATATTTT.

The rearrangement links TRBV5-6 to TRBJ1-5; TRBD1 matches at 7 bases. Germline CDR1 and CDR2: SGHDT and YYEEEE. The CDR3 contains 17 residues. V trimming: 2 bases; J trimming: 3 bases; junction bases outside the gene matches: 11. The DNA for the CDR3 is TGTGCCAGCAGCTTCTATACCCTTGACAGGGCCAATCAGCCCCAGCATTTT. Translation gives CASSFYTLDRANQPQHF. The whole variable domain, remainder taken from reference TRBV5-6 and TRBJ1-5, is DAGVTQSPTHLIKTRGQQVTLRCSPKSGHDTVSWYQQALGQGPQFIFQYYEEEERQRGNFPDRFSGHQFPNYSSELNVNALLLGDSALYLCASSFYTLDRANQPQHFGDGTRLSIL.

V is TRBV2 and J is TRBJ2-2; D remains ambiguous. This CDR3 comprises 16 residues. CDR1 and CDR2 (germline): SNHLY, FYNNEI. The V end lost 2 bases, the J end lost 0 bases, and 10 bases lay between the germline ends. CDR3 amino acids: CASSENGYANTGELFF. The CDR3 DNA reads TGTGCCAGCAGTGAAAACGGGTACGCGAACACCGGGGAGCTGTTTTTT.

The chain links TRBV10-2 to TRBJ1-5; 7 nucleotides match TRBD1. In germline, CDR1 is WSHSY, CDR2 SAAADI. The ends lost 7 bases at V and 6 bases at J; junction bases unmatched: 6. There are 13 residues in the CDR3. CDR3 sequence: CASIQGMGQPQHF. CDR3 nucleotide sequence: TGCGCCAGCATACAGGGGATGGGTCAGCCCCAGCATTTT.

The count of this clone is one. The rearrangement joins TRBV2 to TRBJ2-7; D gene unclear. The germline V and J ends were trimmed by 7 bases and 0 bases, with 10 bases remaining between them. From germline, CDR1 is SNHLY and CDR2 FYNNEI. The CDR3 loop spans 13 amino acids. CDR3 nucleotides: TGTGCCAGCACATCAGGCGGCTCCTACGAGCAGTACTTC. Its translation is CASTSGGSYEQYF.